The sequence of this TCR beta chain was determined in a study of identical twins. Regarding the study as a whole: Twins' excess sharing was less marked for out-of-frame beta sequences. Abundant beta clonotypes from cord blood had fewer insertions, unlike memory repertoires, which showed none. Models underpredicted monozygotic twin sharing of out-of-frame TCR alpha.

From germline, CDR1 is SQVTM and CDR2 ANQGSEA. With V trimmed by 6 bases and J by 4 bases, 12 bases remained unmatched. The CDR3 spans 17 residues. Each CDR3 protein gets one entry after TCRdb re-called the 5' RACE reads with MiXCR. This table has about 890,000 distinct CDR3 sequences, 12% appearing once. As for this clonotype: Its antigen is still unknown.

Each donor (without exception) was a healthy Caucasian. The same data also contributed to another study, on yellow fever vaccine responses in identical twins.

This TCR derives from a woman younger than 35 in good health. This sequence joins TRBV29-1 and TRBJ2-1; 13 nucleotides match TRBD2. Sequenced: PBMCs. The CDR3 DNA reads as TGCAGCGTCAACTTGAGGGGGGGACTAGCGGGGTACAATGAGCAGTTCTTC. It is translated as CSVNLRGGLAGYNEQFF.